This T cell receptor (beta chain) appears in the sequencing data of a study of cytotoxic CD8 clonotypes in ibrutinib-treated CLL. Across the study: Of the patients, about a dozen were relapsed/refractory, around 16 treatment-naive and 17 to 18 IGHV unmutated. Study-level results: Relative to age-matched healthy donors, clonality at baseline was higher, and it tracked circulating CD8+ T-cell counts.

This clone was seen once. The target antigen is unknown. Produced via immunoSEQ multiplex PCR; TCRdb's table is partial and in-frame only. The sample carries 200,000 or so clones, 79% recorded once. Trimming took off 5 bases at V and 4 bases at J, with 6 bases between the two ends. CDR1 LNHDA and CDR2 SQIVND come from the germline V gene (reference sequence). The CDR3 totals 12 residues. The sequence derives from a human donor with chronic lymphocytic leukemia. The chain uses TRBV19 and TRBJ2-1; D assignment may be TRBD1 or TRBD2 (5 bases each). The source was PBMCs, collected after 12 months of ibrutinib treatment. DNA for the CDR3: TGTGCCAGTAGTTGGGGGTACAATGAGCAGTTCTTC. Its translation is CASSWGYNEQFF.